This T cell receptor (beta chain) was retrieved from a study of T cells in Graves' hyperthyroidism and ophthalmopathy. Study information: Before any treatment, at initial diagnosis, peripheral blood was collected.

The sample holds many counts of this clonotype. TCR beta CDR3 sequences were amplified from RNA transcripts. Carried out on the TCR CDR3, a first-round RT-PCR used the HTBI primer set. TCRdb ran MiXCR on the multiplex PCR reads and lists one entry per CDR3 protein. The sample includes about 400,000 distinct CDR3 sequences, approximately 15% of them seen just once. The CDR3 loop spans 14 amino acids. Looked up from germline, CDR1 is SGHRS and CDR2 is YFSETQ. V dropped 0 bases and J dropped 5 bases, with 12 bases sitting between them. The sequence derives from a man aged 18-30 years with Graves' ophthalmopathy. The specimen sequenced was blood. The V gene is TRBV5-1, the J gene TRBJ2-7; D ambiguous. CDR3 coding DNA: TGCGCCAGCAGCTTGGCCATCACCGGGCACGAGCAGTACTTC. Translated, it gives CASSLAITGHEQYF.